The clone carrying this T cell receptor (beta chain) showed up many times. The antigen remains unidentified. The source of the sample is a study of T cells in Graves' hyperthyroidism and ophthalmopathy. Broader study findings: Before onset, ophthalmopathy was predicted by the model a median approximately 6.6 months earlier.

The CDR3 consists of 13 residues. Unmatched junction bases numbered 4, after V lost 5 bases and J lost 5 bases. The germline V gene encodes CDR1 SNHLY and CDR2 FYNNEI. RNA transcripts yielded amplified TCR beta CDR3 regions. The primer set for the first-round RT-PCR of the TCR CDR3 was HTBI. TCRdb recomputed calls from the multiplex PCR reads with MiXCR, one row per CDR3 protein. The sample carries hundreds of thousands of distinct CDR3 sequences, around 38% recorded once. The sample taken for sequencing was blood. The sequence came from a man younger than 30 with Graves' hyperthyroidism. V and J are TRBV2 and TRBJ2-7; TRBD1 aligns across 9 bases. The CDR3 here is CASSSGTGNEQYF. Here the CDR3 DNA reads TGTGCCAGCAGTTCCGGGACAGGGAACGAGCAGTACTTC. Looking up the rest from reference TRBV2 and TRBJ2-7 gives the full variable domain: EPEVTQTPSHQVTQMGQEVILRCVPISNHLYFYWYRQILGQKVEFLVSFYNNEISEKSEIFDDQFSVERPDGSNFTLKIRSTKLEDSAMYFCASSSGTGNEQYFGPGTRLTVT.